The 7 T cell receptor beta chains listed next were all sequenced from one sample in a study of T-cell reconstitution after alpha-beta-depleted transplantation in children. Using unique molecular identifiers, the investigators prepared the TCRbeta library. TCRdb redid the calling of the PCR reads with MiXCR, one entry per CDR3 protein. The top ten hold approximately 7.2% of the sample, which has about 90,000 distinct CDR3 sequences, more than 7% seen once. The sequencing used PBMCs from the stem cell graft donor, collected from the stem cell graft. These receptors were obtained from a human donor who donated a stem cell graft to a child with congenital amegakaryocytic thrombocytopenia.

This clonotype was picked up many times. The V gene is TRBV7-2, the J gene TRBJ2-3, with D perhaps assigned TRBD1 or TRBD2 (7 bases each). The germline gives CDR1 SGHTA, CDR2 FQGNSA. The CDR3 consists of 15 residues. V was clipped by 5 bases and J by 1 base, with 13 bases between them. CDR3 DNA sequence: TGTGCCAGCAGCAGACAGGGAGGGCGCACAGATACGCAGTATTTT. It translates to CASSRQGGRTDTQYF. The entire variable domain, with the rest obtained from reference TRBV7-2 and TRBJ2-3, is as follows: GAGVSQSPSNKVTEKGKDVELRCDPISGHTALYWYRQSLGQGLEFLIYFQGNSAPDKSGLPSDRFSAERTGGSVSTLTIQRTQQEDSAVYLCASSRQGGRTDTQYFGPGTRLTVL.

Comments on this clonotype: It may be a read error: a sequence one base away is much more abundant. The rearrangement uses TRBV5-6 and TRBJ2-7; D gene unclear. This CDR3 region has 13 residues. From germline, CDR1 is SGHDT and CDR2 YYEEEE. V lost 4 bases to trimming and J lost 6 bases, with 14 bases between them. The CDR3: CASSPAFPCEQYF. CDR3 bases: TGTGCCAGCAGCCCTGCGTTCCCTTGCGAGCAGTACTTC.

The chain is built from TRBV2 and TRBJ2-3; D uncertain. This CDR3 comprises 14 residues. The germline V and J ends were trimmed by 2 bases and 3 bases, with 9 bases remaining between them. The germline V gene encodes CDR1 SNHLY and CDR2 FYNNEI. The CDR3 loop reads CASSEISLTDTQYF. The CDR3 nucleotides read TGTGCCAGCAGTGAAATCTCCTTAACAGATACGCAGTATTTT. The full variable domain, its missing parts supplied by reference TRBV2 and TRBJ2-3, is EPEVTQTPSHQVTQMGQEVILRCVPISNHLYFYWYRQILGQKVEFLVSFYNNEISEKSEIFDDQFSVERPDGSNFTLKIRSTKLEDSAMYFCASSEISLTDTQYFGPGTRLTVL.

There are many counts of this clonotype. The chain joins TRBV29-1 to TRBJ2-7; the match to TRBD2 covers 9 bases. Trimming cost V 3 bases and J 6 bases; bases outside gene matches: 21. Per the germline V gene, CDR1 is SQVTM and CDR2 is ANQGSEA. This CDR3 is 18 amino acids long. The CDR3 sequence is CSVDGAGGRTVGDLEQYF. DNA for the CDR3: TGCAGCGTTGACGGAGCGGGAGGACGGACTGTGGGGGATCTCGAGCAGTACTTC.

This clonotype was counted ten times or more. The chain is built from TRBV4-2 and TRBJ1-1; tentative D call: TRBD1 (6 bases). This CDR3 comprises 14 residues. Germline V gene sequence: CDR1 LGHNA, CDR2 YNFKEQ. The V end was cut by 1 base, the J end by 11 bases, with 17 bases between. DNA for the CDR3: TGTGCCAGCAGCCAAGGAAGGGGGGCTGCGGAGGCTTTCTTT. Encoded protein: CASSQGRGAAEAFF.

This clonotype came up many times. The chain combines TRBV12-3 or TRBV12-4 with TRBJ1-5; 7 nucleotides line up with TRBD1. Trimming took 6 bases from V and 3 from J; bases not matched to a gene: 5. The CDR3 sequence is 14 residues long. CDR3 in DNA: TGTGCCAGCAGCAGGGGACAGCTCAATCAGCCCCAGCATTTT. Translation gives CASSRGQLNQPQHF.

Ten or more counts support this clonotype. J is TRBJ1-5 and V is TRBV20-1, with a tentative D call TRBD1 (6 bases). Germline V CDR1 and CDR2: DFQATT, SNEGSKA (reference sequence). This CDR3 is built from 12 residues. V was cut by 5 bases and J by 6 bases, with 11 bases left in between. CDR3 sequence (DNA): TGCAGTGCTGTGTTACAGGGTCAGCCCCAGCATTTT. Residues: CSAVLQGQPQHF.